This entry lists 12 T cell receptor beta chains sequenced from one sample in a study of beta chain features in type 1 diabetes (dated by TCRdb to the late 2010s). Library preparation used the immunoSEQ multiplex PCR assay. The entire isolated RNA was reverse transcribed using the High Capacity cDNA Reverse Transcription Kit, and thus expressed TCRB transcripts were sequenced. Held by TCRdb, this immuneACCESS table contains in-frame sequences only and omits some clones. Under half of the omission traces to an unresolved V gene where checked; the cause of the rest is unknown. The sample table contains 300,000 to 400,000 clones; only one count was recorded for less than 10% of them. The ten most abundant clones make up 0.44% of the sample. Material for sequencing was central memory CD4+ T cells from blood. These TCRs come from a young woman in good health.

The sample holds many counts of this clone. The DNA for the CDR3 is TGTGCCATCAGTGAGGATGGGACAGGGGGCAACTCTGGAAACACCATATATTTT. It yields the protein CAISEDGTGGNSGNTIYF. The chain is built from TRBV10-3 and TRBJ1-3; 12 bases agree with TRBD1. Looked up from germline, CDR1 is ENHRY and CDR2 is SYGVKD. The CDR3 is 18 amino acids. The V gene end was trimmed by 2 bases and the J gene end by 0 bases; junction bases not matched to a gene: 5.

This clone was found a few times. The rearrangement links TRBV28 to TRBJ2-7; tentatively, D is TRBD1 (6 bases). This CDR3 is built from 12 residues. V lost 10 bases to trimming and J lost 3 bases, with 13 bases between them. Germline V lookup: CDR1 MDHEN, CDR2 SYDVKM. CDR3 residues: CATSKTGYEQYF. CDR3 in DNA: TGTGCCACCTCGAAGACAGGCTACGAGCAGTACTTC.

This clone occurred a few times. A clone one base away is much larger, so this may be a read error. Within the sample, other DNA sequences also encode this same CDR3. The rearrangement uses TRBV7-2 and TRBJ2-5; TRBD1 is a possible D gene (6 bases). V was cut by 1 base and J by 4 bases, with 7 bases left in between. CDR1 and CDR2 from the germline V gene are SGHTA and FQGNSA. The CDR3 length is 13 residues. The DNA for the CDR3 is TGTGCCAGCAGCTTAGGAGGGGGAGAGACCCAGTACTTC. Translated, it gives CASSLGGGETQYF.

The rearrangement joins TRBV7-3 to TRBJ2-1; 13 bases map to TRBD2. There are 17 residues in the CDR3. CDR1 is SGHTA and CDR2 is FQGTGA in the germline V gene. V lost 1 base, J lost 8 bases, and 8 bases stayed unmatched. The CDR3 region has the DNA TGTGCCAGCAGCTTAAACGGAGGACTAGCGGGAGCCCATGAGCAGTTCTTC. It is translated as CASSLNGGLAGAHEQFF. Full variable domain (remainder filled in from reference TRBV7-3 and TRBJ2-1): GAGVSQTPSNKVTEKGKYVELRCDPISGHTALYWYRQSLGQGPEFLIYFQGTGAADDSGLPNDRFFAVRPEGSVSTLKIQRTERGDSAVYLCASSLNGGLAGAHEQFFGPGTRLTVL.

This clone was counted a few times. V and J are TRBV6-1 and TRBJ2-3; 8 nucleotides agree with TRBD2. Losses at the gene ends were 4 bases for V and 9 bases for J; bases not matched to a gene: 21. The CDR3 runs to 18 residues. Germline values: CDR1 MNHNS, CDR2 SASEGT. This CDR3 is CASSALLQAGGSLGTQYF. In DNA form, the CDR3 reads TGTGCCAGCAGTGCTCTCCTCCAGGCGGGGGGATCCCTCGGGACGCAGTATTTT.

The chain employs TRBV28 and TRBJ1-1; the match to TRBD1 covers 7 bases. The trim removed 7 bases at V and 6 bases at J, leaving 11 bases unmatched. The CDR3 runs 14 residues. CDR1 and CDR2 (germline): MDHEN, SYDVKM. This CDR3 is CASKHDRVVAEAFF. The CDR3 bases are TGTGCCAGCAAACACGACAGGGTGGTCGCTGAAGCTTTCTTT. The variable domain in full, with the rest retrieved from reference TRBV28 and TRBJ1-1, is DVKVTQSSRYLVKRTGEKVFLECVQDMDHENMFWYRQDPGLGLRLIYFSYDVKMKEKGDIPEGYSVSREKKERFSLILESASTNQTSMYLCASKHDRVVAEAFFGQGTRLTVV.

This chain connects TRBV7-9 to TRBJ2-7; TRBD1 might be the D (6 bases). Trimming removed 7 bases from V and 9 bases from J, with 19 bases in between. The length of the CDR3 is 13 residues. Germline V gives CDR1 SEHNR, CDR2 FQNEAQ (reference sequence). CDR3 region: CASKQQGQGAQYF. Here the CDR3 DNA reads TGTGCCAGCAAACAGCAGGGGCAGGGAGCGCAGTACTTC.

In its sample, this clone was seen a few times. The J gene is TRBJ2-7, the V gene TRBV2; D is uncertain. The CDR3 is made up of 13 amino acids. The germline V gene has CDR1 SNHLY and CDR2 FYNNEI. Trimming stripped 6 bases from V and 0 bases from J, with 9 bases between. The CDR3 nucleotides read TGTGCCAGCAGCAGTAGTTTCTCCTACGAGCAGTACTTC. Translating gives CASSSSFSYEQYF.

This chain links TRBV11-2 with TRBJ2-4; D may match TRBD1 or TRBD2 (5 bases each). The CDR3 consists of 20 residues. Trimming left V 0 bases short and J 0 bases short, with 21 bases between. The germline CDR1 and CDR2 sequences are SGHAT and FQNNGV. The CDR3 DNA reads as TGTGCCAGCAGCTTAGAAAACCCCCGGGGCCTCATACTAGCCAAAAACATTCAGTACTTC. Translated: CASSLENPRGLILAKNIQYF. Drawing the rest from reference TRBV11-2 and TRBJ2-4, the complete variable domain is EAGVAQSPRYKIIEKRQSVAFWCNPISGHATLYWYQQILGQGPKLLIQFQNNGVVDDSQLPKDRFSAERLKGVDSTLKIQPAKLEDSAVYLCASSLENPRGLILAKNIQYFGAGTRLSVL.

The V gene is TRBV7-2, the J gene TRBJ2-1, with TRBD2 matching over 7 bases. The germline gives CDR1 SGHTA, CDR2 FQGNSA. The V and J ends lost 4 bases and 12 bases, in that order; junction bases with no gene match: 12. This CDR3 is built from 14 residues. CDR3 DNA sequence: TGTGCCAGCAGCTCGGCCCCCACTAGCGCGTGGCAGTTCTTC. It translates to CASSSAPTSAWQFF.

This clone has a handful of counts. The rearrangement links TRBV7-2 to TRBJ2-1, with D unresolved. With 5 bases removed from V and 7 bases from J, the gap between germline ends came to 9 bases. Germline values: CDR1 SGHTA, CDR2 FQGNSA. This CDR3 has 12 amino acids. As DNA, the CDR3 is TGTGCCAGCAGCCGGTTAGAGAATGAGCAGTTCTTC. Translation gives CASSRLENEQFF.

The chain has TRBV27 and TRBJ1-1; the match to TRBD1 covers 10 bases. The CDR3 totals 14 residues. V shed 2 bases, J shed 5 bases, and the junction held 2 bases outside the gene matches. CDR1 and CDR2 from the germline V gene are MNHEY and SMNVEV (reference sequence). CDR3 coding DNA: TGTGCCAGCAGTTTAGACAGGGGGCGGACTGAAGCTTTCTTT. Protein: CASSLDRGRTEAFF.